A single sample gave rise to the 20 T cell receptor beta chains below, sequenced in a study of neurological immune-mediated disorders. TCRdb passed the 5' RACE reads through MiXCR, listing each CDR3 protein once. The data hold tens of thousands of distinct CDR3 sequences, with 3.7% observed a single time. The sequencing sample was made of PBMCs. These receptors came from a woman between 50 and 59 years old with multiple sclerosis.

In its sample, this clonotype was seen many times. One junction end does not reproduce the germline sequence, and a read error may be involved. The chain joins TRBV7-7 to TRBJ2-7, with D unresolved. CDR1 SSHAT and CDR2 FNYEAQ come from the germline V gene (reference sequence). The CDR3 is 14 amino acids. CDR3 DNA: TGTGCTAGCAGCTTCGCCCAGGAAGGCTACGAGCAGTACTTC. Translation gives CASSFAQEGYEQYF. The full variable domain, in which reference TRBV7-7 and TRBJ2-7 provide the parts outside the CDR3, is GAGVSQSPRYKVTKRGQDVTLRCDPISSHATLYWYQQALGQGPEFLTYFNYEAQPDKSGLPSDRFSAERPEGSISTLTIQRTEQRDSAMYRCASSFAQEGYEQYFGPGTRLTVT.

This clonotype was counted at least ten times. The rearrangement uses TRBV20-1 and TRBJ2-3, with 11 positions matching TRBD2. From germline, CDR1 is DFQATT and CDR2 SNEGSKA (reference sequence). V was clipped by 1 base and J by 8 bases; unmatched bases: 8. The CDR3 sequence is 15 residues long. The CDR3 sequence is CSARVAGGGIGTQYF. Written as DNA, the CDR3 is TGCAGTGCTAGAGTAGCGGGAGGGGGAATTGGTACGCAGTATTTT.

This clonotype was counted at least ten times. The CDR3 sequence is CASKVGTGGGGEQYF. DNA of the CDR3: TGTGCCAGCAAAGTGGGAACGGGAGGGGGTGGCGAGCAGTACTTC. The chain joins TRBV27 to TRBJ2-7; 8 positions match TRBD2. Trimming at V came to 7 bases and at J to 6 bases, leaving 14 bases not matched to a gene. CDR3 length equals 15 residues. Germline CDR1 reads MNHEY; CDR2 reads SMNVEV (reference sequence).

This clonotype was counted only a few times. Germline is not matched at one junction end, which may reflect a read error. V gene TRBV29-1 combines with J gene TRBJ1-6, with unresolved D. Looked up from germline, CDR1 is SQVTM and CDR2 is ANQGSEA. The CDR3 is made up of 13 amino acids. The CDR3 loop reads CSVGDGRGSPLNF. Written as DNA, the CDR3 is TGCAGCGTTGGAGATGGGCGCGGCTCACCCCTCAACTTT.

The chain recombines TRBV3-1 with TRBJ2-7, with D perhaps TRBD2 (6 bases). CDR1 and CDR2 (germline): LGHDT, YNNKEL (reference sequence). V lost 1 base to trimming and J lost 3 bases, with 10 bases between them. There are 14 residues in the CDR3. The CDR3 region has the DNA TGTGCCAGCAGCCAAGCTCCCGGGAGCTACGAGCAGTACTTC. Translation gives CASSQAPGSYEQYF.

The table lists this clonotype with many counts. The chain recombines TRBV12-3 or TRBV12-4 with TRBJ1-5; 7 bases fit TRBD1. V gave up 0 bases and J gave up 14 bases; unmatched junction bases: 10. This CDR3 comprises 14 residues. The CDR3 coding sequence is TGTGCCAGCAGTTTAGCGCGAGCGACAGGGACCAAGCATTTT. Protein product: CASSLARATGTKHF.

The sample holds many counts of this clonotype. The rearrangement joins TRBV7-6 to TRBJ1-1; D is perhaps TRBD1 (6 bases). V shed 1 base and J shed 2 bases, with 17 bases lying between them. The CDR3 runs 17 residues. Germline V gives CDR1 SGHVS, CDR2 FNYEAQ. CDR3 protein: CASSLGTALYPNTEAFF. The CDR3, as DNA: TGTGCCAGCAGCTTAGGGACAGCCCTTTACCCTAACACTGAAGCTTTCTTT.

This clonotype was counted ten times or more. The CDR3 DNA is TGCAGTGCCCCAAGGGTCTCCTACAATGAGCAGTTCTTC. As protein: CSAPRVSYNEQFF. V gene TRBV20-1 combines with J gene TRBJ2-1, with D unclear. CDR1 and CDR2 from the germline V gene are DFQATT and SNEGSKA (reference sequence). V gave up 6 bases and J gave up 0 bases, with 9 bases separating them. The CDR3 is 13 residues long.

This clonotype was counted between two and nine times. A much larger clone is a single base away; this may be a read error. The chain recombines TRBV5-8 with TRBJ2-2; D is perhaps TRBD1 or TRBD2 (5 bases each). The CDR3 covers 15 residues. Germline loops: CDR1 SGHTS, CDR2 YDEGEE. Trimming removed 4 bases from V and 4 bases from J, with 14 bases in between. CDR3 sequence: CASSGGSGTTGELFF. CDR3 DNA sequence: TGTGCCAGCAGCGGCGGCTCAGGGACCACCGGGGAGCTGTTTTTT.

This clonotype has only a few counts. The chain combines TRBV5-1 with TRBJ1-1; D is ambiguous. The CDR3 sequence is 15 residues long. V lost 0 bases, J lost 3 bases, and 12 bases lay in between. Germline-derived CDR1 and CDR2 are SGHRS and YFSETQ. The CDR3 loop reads CASSLVPGGYTEAFF. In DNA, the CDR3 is TGCGCCAGCAGCTTGGTCCCCGGTGGGTACACTGAAGCTTTCTTT.

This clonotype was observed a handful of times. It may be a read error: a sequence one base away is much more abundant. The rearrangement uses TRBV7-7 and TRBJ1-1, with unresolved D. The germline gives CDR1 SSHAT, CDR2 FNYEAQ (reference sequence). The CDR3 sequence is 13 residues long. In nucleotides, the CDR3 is TGTGCTAGCAGCAAGGAAAGGAACACTGAAGCTTTCTTT. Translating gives CASSKERNTEAFF.

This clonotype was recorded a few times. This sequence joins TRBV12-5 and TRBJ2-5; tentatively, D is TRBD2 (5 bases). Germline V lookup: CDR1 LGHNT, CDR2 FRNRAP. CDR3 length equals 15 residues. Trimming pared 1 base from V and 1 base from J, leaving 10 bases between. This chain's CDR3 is CASGLGAGLQETQYF. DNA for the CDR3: TGTGCTAGTGGTTTGGGGGCGGGCCTCCAAGAGACCCAGTACTTC.

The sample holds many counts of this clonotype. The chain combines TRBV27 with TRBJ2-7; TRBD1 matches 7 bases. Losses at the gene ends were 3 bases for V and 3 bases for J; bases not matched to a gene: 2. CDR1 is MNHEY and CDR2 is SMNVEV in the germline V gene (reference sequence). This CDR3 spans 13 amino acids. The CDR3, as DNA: TGTGCCAGCAGTTTCGCAGGGGGCTACGAGCAGTACTTC. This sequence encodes CASSFAGGYEQYF.

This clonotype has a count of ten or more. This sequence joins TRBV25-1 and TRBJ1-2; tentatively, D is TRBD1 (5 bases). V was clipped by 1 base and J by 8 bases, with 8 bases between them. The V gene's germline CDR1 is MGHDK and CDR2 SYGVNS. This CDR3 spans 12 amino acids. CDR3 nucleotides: TGTGCCAGCAGTGAATTAAGGGACGGCTACACCTTC. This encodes CASSELRDGYTF.

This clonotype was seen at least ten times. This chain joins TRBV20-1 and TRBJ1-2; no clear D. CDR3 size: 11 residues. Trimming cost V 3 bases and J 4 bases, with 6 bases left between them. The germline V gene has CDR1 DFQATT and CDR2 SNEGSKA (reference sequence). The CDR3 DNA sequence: TGCAGTGCTAGCCTGGGCTATGGCTACACCTTC. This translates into CSASLGYGYTF.

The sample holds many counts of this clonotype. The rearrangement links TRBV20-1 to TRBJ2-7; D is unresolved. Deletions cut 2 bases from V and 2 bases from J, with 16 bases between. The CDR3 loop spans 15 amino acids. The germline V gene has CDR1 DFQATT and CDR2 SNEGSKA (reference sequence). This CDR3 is CSARTLGRSTYEQYF. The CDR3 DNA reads TGCAGTGCTAGAACCCTGGGTAGGTCAACCTACGAGCAGTACTTC.

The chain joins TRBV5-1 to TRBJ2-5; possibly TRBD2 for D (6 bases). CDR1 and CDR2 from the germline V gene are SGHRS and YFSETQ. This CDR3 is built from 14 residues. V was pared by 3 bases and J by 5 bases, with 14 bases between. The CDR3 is CASSSRDSRETQYF. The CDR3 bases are TGCGCCAGCAGCTCCCGGGACTCCCGGGAGACCCAGTACTTC.

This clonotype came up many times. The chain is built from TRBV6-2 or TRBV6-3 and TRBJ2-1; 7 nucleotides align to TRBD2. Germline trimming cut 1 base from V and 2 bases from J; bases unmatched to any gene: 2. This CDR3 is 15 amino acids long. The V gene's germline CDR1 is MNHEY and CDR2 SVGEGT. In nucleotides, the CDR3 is TGTGCCAGCAGTTACTGGGAGGGCCCCTACAATGAGCAGTTCTTC. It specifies CASSYWEGPYNEQFF.

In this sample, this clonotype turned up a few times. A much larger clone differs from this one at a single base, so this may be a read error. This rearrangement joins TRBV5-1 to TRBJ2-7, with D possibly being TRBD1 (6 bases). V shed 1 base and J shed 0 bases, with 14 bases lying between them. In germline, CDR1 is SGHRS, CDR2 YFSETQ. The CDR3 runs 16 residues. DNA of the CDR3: TGCGCCAGCAGCTTGTTGGTGACAGGAACCTCCTACGAGCAGTACTTC. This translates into CASSLLVTGTSYEQYF.

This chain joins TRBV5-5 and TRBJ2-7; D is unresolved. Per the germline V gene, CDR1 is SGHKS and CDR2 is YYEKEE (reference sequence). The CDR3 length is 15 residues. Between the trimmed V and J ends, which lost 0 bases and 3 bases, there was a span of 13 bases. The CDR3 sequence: CASSLVGQDLYEQYF. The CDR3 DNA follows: TGTGCCAGCAGCTTGGTAGGGCAGGACCTCTACGAGCAGTACTTC.